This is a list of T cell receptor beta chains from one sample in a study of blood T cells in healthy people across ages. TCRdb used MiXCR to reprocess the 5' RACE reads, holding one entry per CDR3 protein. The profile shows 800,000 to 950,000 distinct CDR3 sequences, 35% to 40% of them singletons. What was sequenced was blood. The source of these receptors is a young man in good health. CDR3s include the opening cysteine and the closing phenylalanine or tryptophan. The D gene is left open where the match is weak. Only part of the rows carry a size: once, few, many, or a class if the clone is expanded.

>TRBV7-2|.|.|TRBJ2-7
CASSPRTSMSSYNEQYF
TGTGCCAGCAGCCCGAGGACTTCAATGAGCTCCTACAATGAGCAGTACTTC
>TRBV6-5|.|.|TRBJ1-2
CASSRDSGIRGYTF
TGCGCCAGCAGCCGGGACTCGGGGATAAGGGGCTACACCTTC
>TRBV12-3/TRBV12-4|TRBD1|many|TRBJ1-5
CASSSTGDNQPQHF
TGTGCCAGCAGTTCCACAGGGGACAATCAGCCCCAGCATTTT
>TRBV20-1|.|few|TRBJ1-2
CSARDRAAAGGYTF
TGCAGTGCTAGAGATAGGGCGGCGGCGGGTGGCTACACCTTC
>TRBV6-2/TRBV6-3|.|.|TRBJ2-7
CAGDQGPSSYEQYF
TGTGCCGGGGATCAGGGACCTTCCTCCTACGAGCAGTACTTC
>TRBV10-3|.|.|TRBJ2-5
CAISGPQETQYF
TGTGCCATCAGTGGCCCCCAAGAGACCCAGTACTTC
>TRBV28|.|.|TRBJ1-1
CATSEGVNTEAFF
TGTGCCACCAGTGAGGGAGTGAACACTGAAGCTTTCTTT
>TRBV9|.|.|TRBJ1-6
CASSVDGGPTTLHF
TGTGCCAGCAGCGTAGACGGAGGTCCCACCACCCTCCACTTT
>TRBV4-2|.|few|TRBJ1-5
CASSQDPGAGQPQHF
TGTGCCAGCAGCCAAGATCCGGGGGCTGGTCAGCCCCAGCATTTT
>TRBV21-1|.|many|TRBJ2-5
CASSTQQETQYF
TGTGCCAGCAGCACCCAGCAAGAGACCCAGTACTTC
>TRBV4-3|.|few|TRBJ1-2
CASSQRHRDSGSGYTF
TGCGCCAGCAGCCAGAGACACAGGGATTCCGGCTCCGGCTACACCTTC
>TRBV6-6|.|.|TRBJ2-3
CASIKGGTDTQYF
TGTGCCAGCATAAAGGGTGGCACAGATACGCAGTATTTT
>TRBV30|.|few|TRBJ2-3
CAWSMSFADTQYF
TGTGCCTGGAGTATGAGTTTCGCAGATACGCAGTATTTT
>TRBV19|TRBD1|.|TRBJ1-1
CASRAGTGYTEAFF
TGTGCCAGTAGGGCCGGGACAGGTTACACTGAAGCTTTCTTT
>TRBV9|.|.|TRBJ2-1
CASSVAWGSNEQFF
TGTGCCAGCAGCGTAGCTTGGGGGTCCAATGAGCAGTTCTTC
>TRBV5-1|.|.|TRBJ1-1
CASSLLDATEAFF
TGCGCCAGCAGCCTCCTCGACGCCACTGAAGCTTTCTTT
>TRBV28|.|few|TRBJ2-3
CASSSDRRADTQYF
TGTGCCAGCAGTTCTGACAGGCGGGCAGATACGCAGTATTTT
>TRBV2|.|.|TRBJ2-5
CASKSEGETQYF
TGTGCCAGCAAATCAGAGGGGGAGACCCAGTACTTC
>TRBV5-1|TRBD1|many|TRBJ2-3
CASSLATGGGTDTQYF
TGCGCCAGCAGCTTGGCGACAGGGGGTGGCACAGATACGCAGTATTTT
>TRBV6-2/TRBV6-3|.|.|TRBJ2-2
CASSHPLTGELFF
TGTGCCAGCAGCCACCCGCTCACCGGGGAGCTGTTTTTT